This T cell receptor beta chain is drawn from a study of human thymus T cells. Study results and caveats: Repertoires sampled from thymus and blood appeared biased in V and J gene usage.

The CDR3 consists of 13 residues. Trimming took off 3 bases at V and 3 bases at J, with 8 bases between the two ends. Germline CDR1 is MNHEY and CDR2 is SMNVEV (reference sequence). With respect to this clone: Its antigen is still unknown.

Clones were read by immunoSEQ multiplex PCR, and TCRdb kept only the in-frame ones, dropping some. Among 35,000 to 45,000 clones listed, over 85% were seen once. The sequenced sample was blood. The TCR was taken from a boy in the first two years of life with a congenital heart defect but otherwise immunologically healthy. The chain uses TRBV27 and TRBJ1-1, with D unresolved. For the CDR3, the DNA is TGTGCCAGCAGTTTCAACCGGTACACTGAAGCTTTCTTT. Amino acid sequence: CASSFNRYTEAFF.